A selection of T cell receptor beta chains follows, all from one sample in a study of T cells in Graves' hyperthyroidism and ophthalmopathy. TCRdb recomputed calls from the multiplex PCR reads with MiXCR, one row per CDR3 protein. The sample shows some 720,000 distinct CDR3 sequences, around 17% of them seen only once. The source material was blood. These TCRs come from a man aged 18 to 30 with Graves' hyperthyroidism. CDR3s include the opening cysteine and the closing phenylalanine or tryptophan. Each record gives: V gene, CDR3 protein.

V gene: TRBV4-1
CDR3 protein: CASSQEGPPSTDTQYF

V gene: TRBV28
CDR3 protein: CASIPTRAGGYEQYF

V gene: TRBV28
CDR3 protein: CASSSNLYNEQFF

V gene: TRBV30
CDR3 protein: CAWRPPGGGQPQHF

V gene: TRBV5-1
CDR3 protein: CASSLAPPGQGNTEAFF

V gene: TRBV7-9
CDR3 protein: CASSLAPGSGGTYEQYF

V gene: TRBV28
CDR3 protein: CASSGTAGGVPFGYTF

V gene: TRBV6-2/TRBV6-3
CDR3 protein: CASSYSALGTEAFF

V gene: TRBV11-2
CDR3 protein: CASSQRGPYGYTF

V gene: TRBV12-5
CDR3 protein: CASGLVKEGLGRYNEQLF

V gene: TRBV12-3/TRBV12-4
CDR3 protein: CASNPRRSYNEQFF

V gene: TRBV28
CDR3 protein: CASRQGPSLYEQYF

V gene: TRBV14
CDR3 protein: CASSQLGRGTYEQYF

V gene: TRBV28
CDR3 protein: CASTPLAGYEQYF

V gene: TRBV18
CDR3 protein: CASSPSQGNEQYF

V gene: TRBV24-1
CDR3 protein: CATSPLGGTEAFF

V gene: TRBV7-3
CDR3 protein: CASSLKRPAGSIYNEQFF

V gene: TRBV14
CDR3 protein: CASSSWGQGGETQYF

V gene: TRBV4-1
CDR3 protein: CASSQLKGAYNEQFF